This is a list of T cell receptor beta chains from one sample in a study of response to subunit inactivated influenza vaccine. A single record per CDR3 protein comes from TCRdb applying MiXCR to the RT-PCR reads. The sample records 710,000 or so distinct CDR3 sequences, less than 20% being singletons. The starting material was PBMCs from blood, obtained approximately 13 days after vaccination. The receptors were sampled from a man in his fifties or sixties who received an inactivated influenza vaccine. Each CDR3 is given with its conserved first and last residue. The D gene is left open where the match is weak. Size tells how often a clone was seen (once, few, many) or the class of an expanded clone, and some rows leave it out.

clone size	D gene	CDR3 length	V gene	J gene	CDR3 DNA	CDR3 protein
few	NA	15	TRBV6-5	TRBJ1-2	TGTGCCAGCAGTTACTTGGGTAGTTTCAACTATGGCTACACCTTC	CASSYLGSFNYGYTF
many	NA	16	TRBV5-1	TRBJ2-7	TGCGCCAGCAGCTTGGTAACCGGGGGCGAGGCCTACGAGCAGTACTTC	CASSLVTGGEAYEQYF
NA	TRBD1	14	TRBV12-3/TRBV12-4	TRBJ1-4	TGTGCCAGCACCACCCCGGGACAGAGGGAAAAACTGTTTTTT	CASTTPGQREKLFF
few	NA	13	TRBV7-8	TRBJ2-3	TGTGCCAGCAGCTTACAACCGGCGGATACGCAGTATTTT	CASSLQPADTQYF
NA	TRBD1	15	TRBV7-9	TRBJ1-2	TGTGCCAGCAGCTTAGAGACAGGGAGCTTCTATGGCTACACCTTC	CASSLETGSFYGYTF
NA	NA	17	TRBV7-9	TRBJ2-1	TGTGCCAGCAGCCGGCTCCGGGACGGGAGCTCCTACAATGAGCAGTTCTTC	CASSRLRDGSSYNEQFF
few	NA	13	TRBV12-3/TRBV12-4	TRBJ1-2	TGTGCCAGCAGTTTCGCAAGGTCCTCTGGCTACACCTTC	CASSFARSSGYTF
NA	NA	17	TRBV6-2/TRBV6-3	TRBJ2-7	TGTGCCAGCAGTTACCCCTCCAGGGGCCGAAGCTCCTACGAGCAGTACTTC	CASSYPSRGRSSYEQYF
few	NA	13	TRBV12-3/TRBV12-4	TRBJ1-1	TGTGCCAGCAGAGGGGGGGGGTCCGCGGGAGCTTTCTTT	CASRGGGSAGAFF
NA	TRBD1	14	TRBV10-3	TRBJ2-7	TGTGCCATCAGTGTGGGGACAGGGGGACACGAGCAGTACTTC	CAISVGTGGHEQYF
many	TRBD1	14	TRBV29-1	TRBJ2-2	TGCAGCGGCTCGAAGATTCAGGGGGCCGGGGAGCTGTTTTTT	CSGSKIQGAGELFF
few	TRBD1	14	TRBV27	TRBJ1-1	TGTGCCAGCAGCCGTAGAGAACAGGGGAGCGAAGCTTTCTTT	CASSRREQGSEAFF
NA	NA	15	TRBV7-8	TRBJ2-7	TGTGCCAGCAGCTTAGCGACAGACGCAAACTACGAGCAGTACTTC	CASSLATDANYEQYF
NA	NA	13	TRBV21-1	TRBJ2-1	TGTGCCAGCAGCAAAGTAAACTACAATGAGCAGTTCTTC	CASSKVNYNEQFF
few	NA	14	TRBV12-3/TRBV12-4	TRBJ2-5	TGTGCCAGCGCGCTTTGGGGGAAAGGGGAGACCCAGTACTTC	CASALWGKGETQYF
many	TRBD1	13	TRBV7-2	TRBJ1-5	TGTGCCAGCAGCAAGGACAGGGGCCAGCCCCAGCATTTT	CASSKDRGQPQHF
few	TRBD1	17	TRBV28	TRBJ2-7	TGTGCCAGCAGTGGACAGGGTTCCAGCGGGCGATCCTACGAGCAGTACTTC	CASSGQGSSGRSYEQYF
NA	NA	11	TRBV5-4	TRBJ1-2	TGTGCCATACAGGGCTTAAATGGCTACACCTTC	CAIQGLNGYTF
NA	NA	14	TRBV5-1	TRBJ2-3	TGCGCCGGCCATGGCGAGGTTTACACAGATACGCAGTATTTT	CAGHGEVYTDTQYF
NA	NA	17	TRBV20-1	TRBJ2-6	TGCAGTGCTACATACGGCCTTGGTCTCTCGGGGGCCAACGTCCTGACTTTC	CSATYGLGLSGANVLTF
few	TRBD2	15	TRBV20-1	TRBJ2-7	TGCAGTGCCCCGGGGGGTCTAGCGGGGCCCTACGAGCAGTACTTC	CSAPGGLAGPYEQYF
NA	NA	15	TRBV3-1	TRBJ1-5	TGTGCCAGCAGCCAAGCTGGGACGGGCAATCAGCCCCAGCATTTT	CASSQAGTGNQPQHF
NA	TRBD2	15	TRBV6-1	TRBJ2-1	TGTGCCAGCAGCCGCCAAGCGGGAGAGCCGTCTGAGCAGTTCTTC	CASSRQAGEPSEQFF
many	TRBD2	19	TRBV3-1	TRBJ2-3	TGTGCCAGCAGCCAAGATTTCTTACTAGCGGATTTGATTACAGATACGCAGTATTTT	CASSQDFLLADLITDTQYF
NA	NA	14	TRBV12-3/TRBV12-4	TRBJ2-3	TGTGCCAGCAGGCTAGGGACCCTCACAGATACGCAGTATTTT	CASRLGTLTDTQYF
NA	NA	16	TRBV11-2	TRBJ2-5	TGTGCCAGCAGCTTAGATTATGCTGCCCCCACGGCGACCCAGTACTTC	CASSLDYAAPTATQYF
many	NA	13	TRBV29-1	TRBJ2-2	TGCAGCGTTGACAGAACGAACACCGGGGAGCTGTTTTTT	CSVDRTNTGELFF
few	NA	15	TRBV19	TRBJ2-5	TGTGCCAGTAGTATCGGGCAGGGGAGAGGAGAGACCCAGTACTTC	CASSIGQGRGETQYF
many	NA	17	TRBV11-1	TRBJ2-1	TGTGCCAGCAGCCCCCCCCGGAACAGTTCTTCCTACAATGAGCAGTTCTTC	CASSPPRNSSSYNEQFF